A selection of T cell receptor beta chains follows, all from one sample in a study of T cells in Graves' hyperthyroidism and ophthalmopathy. TCRdb recomputed calls from the multiplex PCR reads with MiXCR, one row per CDR3 protein. The data contain 480,000 or so distinct CDR3 sequences, approximately 48% of them singletons. Sequences were obtained from peripheral blood or thyroid tissue (not recorded which). These receptors were collected from an adult woman with Graves' disease, either hyperthyroidism or ophthalmopathy (not recorded which). Both conserved end residues are trimmed from each CDR3. Only part of the rows carry a size: once, few, many, or a class if the clone is expanded.

TRBV11-1,TRBJ1-6,.,ASSLILGGSPLH
TRBV5-4,TRBJ2-6,many,ASSSAGGPAGANVLT
TRBV25-1,TRBJ1-6,.,ASSARVGLGTPLH
TRBV27,TRBJ2-5,few,ASSFGLQGTQY
TRBV7-9,TRBJ1-1,many,ASSPPSGHSKAF
TRBV2,TRBJ2-5,.,ASSATGDRENQETQY
TRBV5-4,TRBJ1-2,.,ASSVTGRGYT
TRBV2,TRBJ1-5,.,ASTHRGPLH
TRBV10-3,TRBJ2-6,.,AISSLGDSGANVLT
TRBV29-1,TRBJ2-3,many,SVDLSGADTQY
TRBV14,TRBJ2-3,.,ASSQRGAGDTQY
TRBV20-1,TRBJ2-5,.,SAPGLAQRETQY
TRBV20-1,TRBJ1-2,.,SAKFQGVRNT
TRBV6-1,TRBJ2-7,many,ASSEVPEGEQY
TRBV5-8,TRBJ2-7,.,ASSQVGANPHEQY
TRBV10-1,TRBJ2-7,.,VSSATRLNYEQY
TRBV9,TRBJ2-5,many,ASSSSGRKGWETQY
TRBV3-1,TRBJ2-7,.,ASSRSTGMREQY
TRBV20-1,TRBJ2-5,.,SARGGGAQETQY
TRBV15,TRBJ2-3,few,ATSMGLDTDTQY
TRBV7-2,TRBJ2-2,.,ASSLESTGELF
TRBV7-2,TRBJ1-6,few,ASTISGGGRREGHSPLH
TRBV6-2/TRBV6-3,TRBJ2-2,many,ASSPHERENTGELF
TRBV7-2,TRBJ2-5,many,ASSFLVQETQY
TRBV7-2,TRBJ1-2,.,ASSLVFRRHLYGYT
TRBV28,TRBJ1-1,few,ASTPERGGTEAF
TRBV19,TRBJ1-1,once,ASSPGQEGSGAF
TRBV12-3/TRBV12-4,TRBJ2-7,.,ASKGYKGGRINEQY
TRBV29-1,TRBJ2-7,many,SVVRGEGYEQY
TRBV20-1,TRBJ1-1,many,SASIKGAF
TRBV7-2,TRBJ2-5,once,ASSRTSGSRETQY
TRBV20-1,TRBJ1-4,.,STRGEGTGGLGRVRLF
TRBV25-1,TRBJ1-6,few,ASSGGQGLAPLH
TRBV10-3,TRBJ1-6,.,AISARDRGRPSYNSPLH
TRBV28,TRBJ1-2,few,ASIRTGLDGYT
TRBV2,TRBJ1-1,.,ASSSHTDRVTEAF
TRBV20-1,TRBJ2-5,few,SAREAGLGTQY
TRBV7-9,TRBJ1-5,.,ASSHRDRAPNSNQPQH
TRBV19,TRBJ1-1,.,ASSGTGRVNTEAF
TRBV2,TRBJ2-7,many,ASIGTQGTEQY
TRBV12-3/TRBV12-4,TRBJ1-5,.,ASSDAEFGDQGQPQH
TRBV15,TRBJ1-4,many,ATSSKAWGAGEKLF
TRBV7-2,TRBJ1-1,many,ASRPGGMNTEAF
TRBV2,TRBJ2-2,.,ASMASGSRTGELF
TRBV7-2,.,few,ASSNRTGTGGETQY
TRBV20-1,TRBJ2-5,many,SARAGPQETQY
TRBV30,TRBJ1-1,.,AWVRQGLTEAF
TRBV7-9,TRBJ1-1,.,ASSTGFTEAF
TRBV5-1,TRBJ1-2,.,ASSTNPTAVNYGYT
TRBV6-5,TRBJ1-6,many,ASSYGTSSNNSPLH
TRBV19,TRBJ2-6,many,ASSIDLSGSGANVLT
TRBV19,TRBJ1-6,.,ASRTGQSDPI
TRBV7-8,TRBJ2-7,few,ASSLGRGRDQY
TRBV2,TRBJ1-5,.,ASRNTANQPQH
TRBV7-9,TRBJ2-7,few,ASSWRDRNYEQY